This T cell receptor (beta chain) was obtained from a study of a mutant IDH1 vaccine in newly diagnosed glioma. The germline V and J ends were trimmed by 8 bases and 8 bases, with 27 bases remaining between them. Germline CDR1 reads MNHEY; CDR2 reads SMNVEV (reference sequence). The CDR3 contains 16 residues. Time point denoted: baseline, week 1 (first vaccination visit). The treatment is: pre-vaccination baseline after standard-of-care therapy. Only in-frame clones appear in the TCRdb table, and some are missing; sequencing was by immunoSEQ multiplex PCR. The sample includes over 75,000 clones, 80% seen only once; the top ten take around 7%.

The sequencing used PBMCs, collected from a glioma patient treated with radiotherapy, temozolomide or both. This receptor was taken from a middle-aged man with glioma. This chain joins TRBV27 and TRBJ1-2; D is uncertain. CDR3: CASGLGSTALFWGYTF. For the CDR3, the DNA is TGTGCCAGCGGCCTGGGCAGTACGGCCCTATTTTGGGGCTACACCTTC.